The 27 T cell receptor beta chains listed next were all sequenced from one sample in a study of cytomegalovirus exposure and HLA in healthy donors. The study ran its PCR with 60 Vbeta and 13 Jbeta primers. TCRdb's table, derived via immunoSEQ multiplex PCR, lists solely in-frame clones and lacks some. This table has 200,000 to 250,000 clones, about 81% appearing once. What was sequenced was PBMCs. The origin of the receptors is a middle-aged woman in good health and CMV-seropositive.

The chain links TRBV19 to TRBJ1-1; no clear D gene. The CDR3 has 15 residues. Between the trimmed V and J ends, which lost 1 base and 1 base, there was a span of 10 bases. Germline loops: CDR1 LNHDA, CDR2 SQIVND (reference sequence). CDR3 sequence (DNA): TGTGCCAGTAGTATAGCGACGGCGGGGAACACTGAAGCTTTCTTT. This sequence encodes CASSIATAGNTEAFF.

The chain joins TRBV7-8 to TRBJ2-1; 8 bases map to TRBD2. Germline loops: CDR1 SGHVS, CDR2 FQNEAQ. The CDR3 length is 14 residues. Germline trimming cut 3 bases from V and 7 bases from J; bases unmatched to any gene: 5. In nucleotides, the CDR3 is TGTGCCAGCAGCTTCTCCACGGGGGGGAATGAGCAGTTCTTC. It encodes CASSFSTGGNEQFF.

The J gene is TRBJ2-7, the V gene TRBV11-3, with 9 bases fitting TRBD1. Germline V lookup: CDR1 SGHNT, CDR2 YENEEA. Trimming removed 5 bases from V and 2 bases from J; junction bases left unmatched: 7. The CDR3 runs to 15 residues. The DNA of the CDR3 is TGTGCCAGCAGCCCTTGGGGGGACAGGGCCTACGAGCAGTACTTC. Protein product: CASSPWGDRAYEQYF.

CDR3 nucleotide sequence: TGTGCCAGCAGCCAGCGGGCGGGGCACACAGATACGCAGTATTTT. Amino acids: CASSQRAGHTDTQYF. The chain recombines TRBV7-3 with TRBJ2-3; maybe TRBD2 (6 bases). Trimming stripped 5 bases from V and 2 bases from J, with 14 bases between. In germline, CDR1 is SGHTA, CDR2 FQGTGA. This CDR3 region has 15 residues.

This clone was detected a few times. The V and J genes are TRBV12-5 and TRBJ1-1; 10 bases align to TRBD1. J was trimmed by 6 bases and V by 5 bases; bases with no gene match: 12. The CDR3 spans 16 residues. Germline V CDR1 and CDR2: LGHNT, FRNRAP. The CDR3 DNA sequence: TGTGCTAGTGGTCACTTCCGGGACAGGGGAAATTCTGAAGCTTTCTTT. Its translation: CASGHFRDRGNSEAFF.

The chain is built from TRBV25-1 and TRBJ2-7; unclear D gene. Looked up from germline, CDR1 is MGHDK and CDR2 is SYGVNS. V dropped 6 bases and J dropped 6 bases, with 15 bases sitting between them. CDR3 length: 13 residues. DNA of the CDR3: TGTGCCAGCAGCGGTTTCCAAACAGCCGAGCAGTACTTC. Amino acid sequence: CASSGFQTAEQYF.

The chain has TRBV2 and TRBJ2-1; 8 positions match TRBD1. The V gene's germline CDR1 is SNHLY and CDR2 FYNNEI. Trimming took 2 bases from V and 0 from J; bases not matched to a gene: 3. The CDR3 has 16 residues. This chain's CDR3 is CASSELGQGSYNEQFF. The DNA of the CDR3 is TGTGCCAGCAGTGAATTAGGACAGGGCTCCTACAATGAGCAGTTCTTC. The variable domain in full, with the rest retrieved from reference TRBV2 and TRBJ2-1, is EPEVTQTPSHQVTQMGQEVILRCVPISNHLYFYWYRQILGQKVEFLVSFYNNEISEKSEIFDDQFSVERPDGSNFTLKIRSTKLEDSAMYFCASSELGQGSYNEQFFGPGTRLTVL.

The chain employs TRBV11-3 and TRBJ1-3, with 7 nucleotides matching TRBD1. This CDR3 contains 13 residues. J lost 4 bases, V lost 5 bases, and 2 bases had no gene match. Germline-derived CDR1 and CDR2 are SGHNT and YENEEA. The DNA for the CDR3 is TGTGCCAGCAGCCGGGACAGCGGAAACACCATATATTTT. Its translation: CASSRDSGNTIYF.

This rearrangement joins TRBV6-1 to TRBJ1-5; D gene unclear. The CDR3 consists of 14 residues. The V and J ends lost 4 bases and 0 bases respectively, with 7 bases between them. Germline V gene sequence: CDR1 MNHNS, CDR2 SASEGT. CDR3 sequence (DNA): TGTGCCAGCAGTGGGCAGGATAGCAATCAGCCCCAGCATTTT. Amino acids: CASSGQDSNQPQHF.

A few counts support this clone. The chain recombines TRBV30 with TRBJ1-4; TRBD1 is a possible D gene (6 bases). The germline V gene encodes CDR1 GTSNPN and CDR2 SVGIG (reference sequence). This CDR3 is built from 14 residues. Deletions cut 2 bases from V and 11 bases from J, with 18 bases between. The CDR3 DNA sequence: TGTGCCTGGAGTCCGATCGGGGGGGCAGGGAAACTGTTTTTT. Protein product: CAWSPIGGAGKLFF.

This clone was detected only a few times. V gene TRBV5-6 combines with J gene TRBJ1-5, with a weak D call TRBD1 (6 bases). Trimming took 4 bases from V and 6 from J, leaving 20 bases between them. This CDR3 is 16 amino acids long. Per germline, CDR1 SGHDT and CDR2 YYEEEE. CDR3 nucleotide sequence: TGTGCCAGCAGCGCATTCGGAGGGGGGGTTGGTCAGCCCCAGCATTTT. Translating gives CASSAFGGGVGQPQHF.

The chain joins TRBV7-9 to TRBJ1-1, with D tentatively TRBD1 (5 bases). The CDR3 runs to 14 residues. CDR1 and CDR2 (germline): SEHNR, FQNEAQ (reference sequence). Trimming shortened V by 2 bases and J by 8 bases, and 15 bases separated the two germline ends. CDR3 nucleotides: TGTGCCAGCAGCTTATTAGGGAGGGGCCTCGAAGCTTTCTTT. Protein: CASSLLGRGLEAFF.

V and J are TRBV30 and TRBJ2-4; D ambiguous. CDR1 GTSNPN and CDR2 SVGIG come from the germline V gene (reference sequence). CDR3 length equals 11 residues. Trimming shortened V by 7 bases and J by 8 bases, and 12 bases separated the two germline ends. The CDR3 coding sequence is TGTGCCTATTCGAGCATGGACATTCAGTACTTC. Its translation: CAYSSMDIQYF.

J is TRBJ2-7 and V is TRBV5-1; TRBD2 agrees at 8 bases. CDR1 and CDR2 (germline): SGHRS, YFSETQ. V dropped 6 bases and J dropped 1; count of bases not matched to a gene: 6. The CDR3 has 14 residues. CDR3 DNA sequence: TGCGCCAGCACCGCGGGGGGAGGGTCCTACGAGCAGTACTTC. Its translation is CASTAGGGSYEQYF.

This sequence joins TRBV6-5 and TRBJ2-3, with TRBD1 matching 9 bases. The germline CDR1 and CDR2 sequences are MNHEY and SVGAGI. Germline trimming cut 6 bases from V and 4 bases from J; bases unmatched to any gene: 8. This CDR3 has 15 residues. CDR3 region: CASRHWDRVADTQYF. CDR3 nucleotides: TGTGCCAGCAGACACTGGGACAGGGTTGCAGATACGCAGTATTTT.

The rearrangement joins TRBV30 to TRBJ1-1; 8 bases line up with TRBD1. Germline CDR1 GTSNPN, CDR2 SVGIG (reference sequence). Trimming took 0 bases from V and 0 from J; bases not matched to a gene: 3. This CDR3 contains 15 residues. The CDR3: CAWSVKGQVNTEAFF. CDR3 bases: TGTGCCTGGAGTGTAAAGGGACAGGTGAACACTGAAGCTTTCTTT.

V is TRBV11-3 and J is TRBJ2-7, with D maybe TRBD1 (5 bases). V was cut by 4 bases and J by 0 bases, with 7 bases left in between. The CDR3 has 13 residues. The germline gives CDR1 SGHNT, CDR2 YENEEA. CDR3: CASSYRSSYEQYF. CDR3 sequence (DNA): TGTGCCAGCAGCTACAGGAGCTCCTACGAGCAGTACTTC.

This rearrangement joins TRBV4-1 to TRBJ1-3; D remains ambiguous. The germline V gene has CDR1 MGHRA and CDR2 YSYEKL. V lost 7 bases to trimming and J lost 0 bases, with 19 bases between them. The CDR3 loop spans 17 amino acids. Here the CDR3 reads CASKDGRHSNSGNTIYF. DNA of the CDR3: TGCGCCAGCAAGGATGGTAGGCACAGTAACTCTGGAAACACCATATATTTT.

This chain's CDR3 is CASSQTGTGNQPQHF. The CDR3 coding sequence is TGCGCCAGCAGTCAGACCGGGACAGGCAATCAGCCCCAGCATTTT. The rearrangement links TRBV5-1 to TRBJ1-5; 7 positions agree with TRBD1. V shed 5 bases and J 2 bases; nucleotides not matched to a gene: 7. The CDR3 runs 15 residues. Germline values: CDR1 SGHRS, CDR2 YFSETQ.

The chain is built from TRBV7-8 and TRBJ2-1; 7 nucleotides line up with TRBD2. The CDR3 runs 16 residues. V trimming: 1 base; J trimming: 10 bases; junction bases outside the gene matches: 13. The germline V gene encodes CDR1 SGHVS and CDR2 FQNEAQ. The DNA for the CDR3 is TGTGCCAGCAGCTTAGTCTCCAGCGGGGCCTTTGGGGAGCAGTTCTTC. Translated: CASSLVSSGAFGEQFF.

The J gene is TRBJ2-5, the V gene TRBV29-1; D may be TRBD2 (7 bases). Trimming took 6 bases from V and 1 from J, leaving 12 bases between them. The CDR3 runs to 13 residues. CDR1 is SQVTM, CDR2 ANQGSEA, per germline. CDR3 DNA sequence: TGCAGCGTCGGGGGGCTAGTCCAAGAGACCCAGTACTTC. Translation: CSVGGLVQETQYF.

This chain connects TRBV19 to TRBJ2-7; 9 nucleotides line up with TRBD1. The CDR3 length is 15 residues. V lost 5 bases and J lost 2; bases outside the gene matches: 7. The germline gives CDR1 LNHDA, CDR2 SQIVND (reference sequence). The CDR3, as DNA: TGTGCCAGTAGTCCCTGGGACAGGGACACCTACGAGCAGTACTTC. It translates to CASSPWDRDTYEQYF.

In this sample, this clone turned up once. V and J are TRBV4-3 and TRBJ2-5; 11 bases fit TRBD2. Germline values: CDR1 LGHNA, CDR2 YSLEER. The CDR3 sequence is 15 residues long. V was clipped by 6 bases and J by 5 bases; unmatched bases: 8. CDR3 residues: CASSRTSGSWETQYF. Written as DNA, the CDR3 is TGCGCCAGCAGTCGTACTAGCGGGAGCTGGGAGACCCAGTACTTC.

The chain couples TRBV6-5 to TRBJ1-2; D is possibly TRBD1 (6 bases). The CDR3 loop spans 14 amino acids. Germline values: CDR1 MNHEY, CDR2 SVGAGI. V lost 5 bases and J 4 bases, leaving 14 bases between the germline ends. The CDR3 protein is CASSPDRLLYGYTF. The CDR3 DNA is TGTGCCAGCAGTCCCGACAGGCTCCTCTATGGCTACACCTTC.

The rearrangement uses TRBV6-5 and TRBJ2-2; D gene ambiguous. The CDR3 has 15 residues. The germline CDR1 and CDR2 sequences are MNHEY and SVGAGI. The ends were cut back, 0 bases at V and 3 bases at J, with 8 bases in the middle. CDR3 amino acids: CASSYSGFDTGELFF. Here the CDR3 DNA reads TGTGCCAGCAGTTACTCCGGGTTCGACACCGGGGAGCTGTTTTTT.

This clone was seen more than once but under ten times. Other DNA sequences from this sample encode an identical CDR3 as well. This chain joins TRBV4-1 and TRBJ1-4; weak D call: TRBD1 (6 bases). CDR3 length equals 16 residues. The V gene lost 4 bases and the J gene lost 2 bases, with 14 bases spanning the gap. The germline CDR1 and CDR2 sequences are MGHRA and YSYEKL. The CDR3 spells CASSPGNRVTNEKLFF. Written as DNA, the CDR3 is TGCGCCAGCAGCCCCGGGAACAGGGTGACTAATGAAAAACTGTTTTTT.

J is TRBJ1-1 and V is TRBV10-3, with D tentatively TRBD1 (5 bases). This CDR3 spans 14 amino acids. Germline V lookup: CDR1 ENHRY, CDR2 SYGVKD. Trimming left V 2 bases short and J 1 base short, with 8 bases between. In DNA form, the CDR3 reads TGTGCCATCAGTGAGGGGAGGGGGAACACTGAAGCTTTCTTT. It yields the protein CAISEGRGNTEAFF.